Listed here are 25 T cell receptor beta chains from one sample, sequenced in a study of T cells after yellow fever vaccination. Each CDR3 protein gets one entry after TCRdb re-called the 5' RACE reads with MiXCR. The table has 450,000 to 650,000 distinct CDR3 sequences, 20% to 25% seen once; the top ten hold around 16%. This specimen consisted of PBMCs, obtained more than 20 days after the first yellow fever vaccination. These TCRs come from a man between 18 and 35 years old who received the YFV17D yellow fever vaccine.

This clonotype was seen a few times. V usage is TRBV6-1 and J usage is TRBJ1-2, with D unclear. This CDR3 spans 11 amino acids. Germline V gene lookup returns CDR1 MNHNS and CDR2 SASEGT. V was shortened by 6 bases and J by 5 bases, with 7 bases between the two germline ends. The CDR3 sequence: CASRLEYGYTF. The CDR3 coding sequence is TGTGCCAGCAGGCTGGAGTATGGCTACACCTTC.

This clonotype turned up a few times. This CDR3 is CASSTRVGGDNQPQHF. The CDR3 DNA sequence: TGTGCCAGCAGTACCCGGGTAGGGGGCGACAATCAGCCCCAGCATTTT. The V gene is TRBV12-3 or TRBV12-4, the J gene TRBJ1-5, with TRBD1 identical over 7 bases. This CDR3 has 16 amino acids. The ends lost 5 bases at V and 3 bases at J; junction bases unmatched: 10.

The table lists this clonotype with a few counts. In DNA, the CDR3 is TGCGCCAGCAGCTTGGAACCCGAGTACAATGAGCAGTTCTTC. It encodes CASSLEPEYNEQFF. The chain has TRBV5-1 and TRBJ2-1; no clear D. Germline V gives CDR1 SGHRS, CDR2 YFSETQ. The CDR3 has 14 amino acids. The V end was cut by 0 bases, the J end by 4 bases, with 8 bases between.

This clonotype was recorded at least ten times. This chain joins TRBV7-9 and TRBJ1-1; D uncertain. The CDR3 extends over 14 amino acids. V lost 1 base and J lost 4, with 10 bases in between. The germline gives CDR1 SEHNR, CDR2 FQNEAQ (reference sequence). In DNA form, the CDR3 reads TGTGCCAGCAGCTTAGGGGATGTCGTCACTGAAGCTTTCTTT. Its protein is CASSLGDVVTEAFF.

This clonotype was seen ten or more times. J is TRBJ2-3 and V is TRBV4-1, with 13 bases fitting TRBD2. Looked up from germline, CDR1 is MGHRA and CDR2 is YSYEKL. J gave up 1 base and V 0 bases, and 7 bases lay outside the gene matches. The CDR3 is 19 residues long. The CDR3 sequence is CASSQESRGTSGGTDTQYF. CDR3 nucleotide sequence: TGCGCCAGCAGCCAAGAAAGTCGGGGGACTAGCGGGGGCACAGATACGCAGTATTTT.

This chain links TRBV9 with TRBJ2-1, with 11 bases aligning to TRBD2. The V segment lost 3 bases and the J segment 10 bases; nucleotides outside the gene matches: 6. Germline lookup yields CDR1 SGDLS and CDR2 YYNGEE. This CDR3 comprises 14 residues. The CDR3 nucleotides are TGTGCCAGCAGCGGCGGGACTAGCGGCACAGAGCAGTTCTTC. Translated, it gives CASSGGTSGTEQFF.

CDR3 DNA sequence: TGCAGTGCTGGTGGACGGGCAGATACGCAGTATTTT. Translating it yields CSAGGRADTQYF. V and J are TRBV20-1 and TRBJ2-3, with D uncertain. Germline CDR1 is DFQATT and CDR2 is SNEGSKA (reference sequence). This CDR3 is 12 amino acids long. Trimming left V 5 bases short and J 4 bases short, with 10 bases between.

This clonotype came up once. V gene TRBV12-3 or TRBV12-4 combines with J gene TRBJ2-2; possibly TRBD1 for D (6 bases). This CDR3 is 14 amino acids long. V lost 3 bases to trimming and J lost 7 bases, with 12 bases between them. CDR3 nucleotides: TGTGCCAGCAGTTTGCAGTCAGGGGTCGGGGAGCTGTTTTTT. Translating gives CASSLQSGVGELFF.

In nucleotides, the CDR3 is TGCGCCAGCAGCTCAGGCCTAGTTACCCTACACAATGAGCAGTTCTTC. Its translation: CASSSGLVTLHNEQFF. This chain links TRBV5-1 with TRBJ2-1, with D hard to call. CDR1 is SGHRS, CDR2 YFSETQ, per germline. The CDR3 consists of 16 residues. Deletions cut 3 bases from V and 5 bases from J, with 18 bases between.

This clonotype was detected only a few times. CDR3: CASRGYYEQYF. Written as DNA, the CDR3 is TGTGCCAGCAGGGGTTACTACGAGCAGTACTTC. This chain uses TRBV2 with TRBJ2-7; D not certain. Germline CDR1 reads SNHLY; CDR2 reads FYNNEI. Trimming stripped 6 bases from V and 3 bases from J, with 6 bases between. This CDR3 spans 11 amino acids.

This clonotype has only a few counts. The rearrangement links TRBV20-1 to TRBJ1-1; 7 bases are shared with TRBD1. CDR3 size: 15 residues. V lost 6 bases, J lost 4 bases, and 14 bases stayed unmatched. Germline V gene sequence: CDR1 DFQATT, CDR2 SNEGSKA (reference sequence). This CDR3 is CSAPEPQGGSTEAFF. CDR3 coding DNA: TGCAGTGCCCCGGAGCCCCAGGGGGGAAGCACTGAAGCTTTCTTT.

This sequence joins TRBV28 and TRBJ1-6; the D gene is possibly TRBD1 (5 bases). The CDR3 is 16 amino acids. Germline-derived CDR1 and CDR2 are MDHEN and SYDVKM. Deletions cut 4 bases from V and 6 bases from J, with 16 bases between. Here the CDR3 reads CASSSPTQGCNSPLHF. CDR3 DNA sequence: TGTGCCAGCAGTTCTCCCACGCAGGGCTGTAATTCACCCCTCCACTTT. Based on the CDR3 plus reference TRBV28 and TRBJ1-6, the full variable domain is DVKVTQSSRYLVKRTGEKVFLECVQDMDHENMFWYRQDPGLGLRLIYFSYDVKMKEKGDIPEGYSVSREKKERFSLILESASTNQTSMYLCASSSPTQGCNSPLHFGNGTRLTVT.

This clonotype occurred a few times. The chain is built from TRBV5-1 and TRBJ2-1; D ambiguous. The CDR3 covers 12 residues. V lost 0 bases, J lost 8 bases, and 6 bases lay in between. Per germline, CDR1 SGHRS and CDR2 YFSETQ. This CDR3 is CASSLVSHEQFF. CDR3 bases: TGCGCCAGCAGCTTGGTCAGTCATGAGCAGTTCTTC.

The genes are TRBV12-5 and TRBJ1-5; D gene uncertain. V gave up 0 bases and J gave up 5 bases, with 11 bases separating them. This CDR3 is 15 amino acids long. The germline gives CDR1 LGHNT, CDR2 FRNRAP. In nucleotides, the CDR3 is TGTGCTAGTGGTTTGGTATTCCCAGGCTATCAGCCCCAGCATTTT. Protein: CASGLVFPGYQPQHF.

J is TRBJ2-1 and V is TRBV6-2 or TRBV6-3, with unresolved D. Trimming pared 6 bases from V and 6 bases from J, leaving 15 bases between. CDR3 length: 14 amino acids. Germline V lookup: CDR1 MNHEY, CDR2 SVGEGT. In nucleotides, the CDR3 is TGTGCCAGCAGATGGTCCCTTCGGGTCAATGAGCAGTTCTTC. Translating gives CASRWSLRVNEQFF.

This clonotype was seen ten or more times. The chain is built from TRBV10-3 and TRBJ2-1, with 9 bases fitting TRBD2. CDR3 size: 14 residues. The junction had 18 bases not matched to a gene; V was cut back by 11 bases and J by 13 bases. Germline CDR1 ENHRY, CDR2 SYGVKD. The CDR3 DNA reads TGTGCCCTAAGTTCGGCGGGGGGGCCCGCCCCACAGTTCTTC. Its translation: CALSSAGGPAPQFF.

The J gene is TRBJ2-7, the V gene TRBV2; D perhaps matches TRBD2 (6 bases). From germline, CDR1 is SNHLY and CDR2 FYNNEI. The germline V and J ends were trimmed by 6 bases and 7 bases, with 19 bases remaining between them. This CDR3 contains 14 residues. CDR3 DNA sequence: TGTGCCAGCAGCGCCGGGACTCCGTCGTGGGAGCAGTACTTC. Translated, it gives CASSAGTPSWEQYF.

The chain is built from TRBV20-1 and TRBJ2-7; tentative D call: TRBD1 (6 bases). Trimming pared 5 bases from V and 3 bases from J, leaving 17 bases between. The length of the CDR3 is 14 residues. The V gene's germline CDR1 is DFQATT and CDR2 SNEGSKA (reference sequence). The CDR3 nucleotides read TGCAGTGCTTTGTCCCGACAGGCGATCTACGAGCAGTACGTC. It specifies CSALSRQAIYEQYV.

V is TRBV27 and J is TRBJ2-6; D is unresolved. The CDR3 runs 15 residues. CDR1 is MNHEY and CDR2 is SMNVEV in the germline V gene (reference sequence). With 3 bases removed from V and 1 base from J, the gap between germline ends came to 7 bases. The CDR3 spells CASSLVTSGANVLTF. Written as DNA, the CDR3 is TGTGCCAGCAGTTTGGTCACTTCTGGGGCCAACGTCCTGACTTTC.

This clonotype has a single count. The chain is built from TRBV7-9 and TRBJ1-2, with a possible D match to TRBD1 (6 bases). With 5 bases removed from V and 8 bases from J, the gap between germline ends came to 15 bases. There are 13 residues in the CDR3. Germline loops: CDR1 SEHNR, CDR2 FQNEAQ (reference sequence). The CDR3 here is CASSPETGQGYTF. In DNA, the CDR3 is TGTGCCAGCAGCCCAGAGACCGGACAGGGCTACACCTTC.

V is TRBV11-2 and J is TRBJ2-7, with 9 nucleotides matching TRBD1. Germline V gene data show CDR1 as SGHAT and CDR2 as FQNNGV. The CDR3 spans 19 residues. With 3 bases clipped from V and 6 bases from J, the junction kept 21 bases outside the gene matches. The CDR3 here is CASSFKVVWTGTGWAEQYF. The CDR3 nucleotides read TGTGCCAGCAGCTTCAAGGTCGTGTGGACCGGGACAGGGTGGGCCGAGCAGTACTTC.

This clonotype was seen more than once but under ten times. The CDR3 protein is CASSEFSDRGLYEQYV. The CDR3 DNA reads TGTGCCAGCAGTGAATTTTCGGACAGGGGTCTCTACGAGCAGTACGTC. This sequence joins TRBV2 and TRBJ2-7; TRBD1 matches 9 bases. Looked up from germline, CDR1 is SNHLY and CDR2 is FYNNEI. V was clipped by 2 bases and J by 3 bases; unmatched bases: 8. The CDR3 has 16 residues.

This clonotype has just a few counts. V usage is TRBV18 and J usage is TRBJ1-6, with 9 positions matching TRBD1. The germline V gene has CDR1 KGHSH and CDR2 LQKENI. V lost 6 bases, J lost 10 bases, and 16 bases stayed unmatched. This CDR3 is built from 17 residues. The CDR3 DNA is TGTGCCAGCTCCCGAACTTTGGGACAGGGAGCGGGCTCACCCCTCCACTTT. Amino acid sequence: CASSRTLGQGAGSPLHF.

The V and J genes are TRBV5-6 and TRBJ2-7, with D possibly being TRBD1 or TRBD2 (6 bases each). The CDR3 loop spans 14 amino acids. Trimming took 0 bases from V and 6 from J, leaving 13 bases between them. Germline-derived CDR1 and CDR2 are SGHDT and YYEEEE. The chain's CDR3 is CASSLAAGGGEQYF. DNA of the CDR3: TGTGCCAGCAGCTTGGCGGCCGGAGGGGGCGAGCAGTACTTC.

The chain carries TRBV7-6 and TRBJ2-7, with D unclear. The CDR3 covers 15 residues. CDR1 and CDR2 from the germline V gene are SGHVS and FNYEAQ. Trimming pared 4 bases from V and 6 bases from J, leaving 19 bases between. CDR3 in amino acids: CASSSIFDETAEQYF. The CDR3 nucleotides are TGTGCCAGCAGCTCGATCTTCGACGAGACGGCCGAGCAGTACTTC.